The clone carrying this T cell receptor beta chain has only a few counts. Germline CDR1 ENHRY, CDR2 SYGVKD. This CDR3 region has 16 residues. J gave up 0 bases and V 6 bases, and 11 bases lay outside the gene matches. TCRdb's table, derived via immunoSEQ multiplex PCR, lists solely in-frame clones and lacks some. Of around 4,000 clones listed, 19% are singletons. The data stem from a study of tumour-infiltrating T cells in Burkitt lymphoma. Study summary: Productive clonality predicted overall and progression-free survival.

V usage is TRBV10-3 and J usage is TRBJ2-7; TRBD2 matches 7 bases. The clonotype comes from a human donor with Burkitt lymphoma. Sequenced: tumor tissue. Here the CDR3 DNA reads TGTGCCATCAGCCCCAGGGCCAGCGGGACCTCCTACGAGCAGTACTTC. This encodes CAISPRASGTSYEQYF.